A selection of T cell receptor beta chains follows, all from one sample in a study of CD8+ T cells in alopecia areata. Produced via immunoSEQ multiplex PCR; TCRdb's table is partial and in-frame only. Of 75,000 to 100,000 clones detected, under 45% appear once; the ten largest clones hold almost 0.8%. Source material: CD4+ T cells sorted from blood. The receptors derive from a human donor with alopecia areata. CDR3s include the opening cysteine and the closing phenylalanine or tryptophan. The order of the fields is CDR3 protein, CDR3 DNA, J gene, clone size, V gene, D gene. The D gene is left open where the match is weak. Size is omitted from some rows. Given values are once, few, many or a class for expanded clones.

cdr3_aa: CSTVQGFGYTF
cdr3_nt: TGCAGCACCGTACAGGGGTTTGGCTACACCTTC
j_call: TRBJ1-2
clone_size: .
v_call: TRBV29-1
d_call: TRBD1

cdr3_aa: CASSFSTPNNEQFF
cdr3_nt: TGTGCCAGCAGCTTCAGTACCCCCAACAATGAGCAGTTCTTC
j_call: TRBJ2-1
clone_size: many
v_call: TRBV7-9
d_call: .

cdr3_aa: CSVEGQDRTGGYTF
cdr3_nt: TGCAGCGTTGAAGGGCAGGACCGAACGGGTGGCTACACCTTC
j_call: TRBJ1-2
clone_size: .
v_call: TRBV29-1
d_call: .

cdr3_aa: CAWNQGVSLQTQYF
cdr3_nt: TGTGCCTGGAATCAAGGGGTCTCCCTTCAGACCCAGTACTTC
j_call: TRBJ2-5
clone_size: .
v_call: TRBV30
d_call: .

cdr3_aa: CASRLQQAKNIQYF
cdr3_nt: TGTGCCAGCAGGTTACAACAAGCCAAAAACATTCAGTACTTC
j_call: TRBJ2-4
clone_size: .
v_call: TRBV7-3
d_call: .

cdr3_aa: CSVVPSGTDTQYF
cdr3_nt: TGCAGCGTGGTACCCTCGGGCACAGATACGCAGTATTTT
j_call: TRBJ2-3
clone_size: few
v_call: TRBV29-1
d_call: .

cdr3_aa: CASRLAGGSTDTQYF
cdr3_nt: TGTGCCAGCCGCCTAGCGGGGGGCTCCACAGATACGCAGTATTTT
j_call: TRBJ2-3
clone_size: .
v_call: TRBV7-3
d_call: TRBD2

cdr3_aa: CASSQTTRGPNQPQHF
cdr3_nt: TGCGCCAGCAGTCAAACGACGCGGGGACCCAATCAGCCCCAGCATTTT
j_call: TRBJ1-5
clone_size: .
v_call: TRBV23-1
d_call: .

cdr3_aa: CSAGAGDRETQYF
cdr3_nt: TGCAGCGCTGGAGCGGGGGATAGAGAGACCCAGTACTTC
j_call: TRBJ2-5
clone_size: .
v_call: TRBV29-1
d_call: TRBD2

cdr3_aa: CASSEYEQYF
cdr3_nt: TGTGCCAGCAGTGAATACGAGCAGTACTTC
j_call: TRBJ2-7
clone_size: .
v_call: TRBV2
d_call: .

cdr3_aa: CASSLADGPQETQYF
cdr3_nt: TGTGCCAGCAGCTTAGCAGACGGGCCCCAAGAGACCCAGTACTTC
j_call: TRBJ2-5
clone_size: .
v_call: TRBV7-2
d_call: .

cdr3_aa: CASRVSGSSYNEQFF
cdr3_nt: TGTGCCAGCAGGGTGAGCGGGAGCTCCTACAATGAGCAGTTCTTC
j_call: TRBJ2-1
clone_size: few
v_call: TRBV2
d_call: TRBD2

cdr3_aa: CSVVDVNTEAFF
cdr3_nt: TGCAGCGTTGTCGACGTGAACACTGAAGCTTTCTTT
j_call: TRBJ1-1
clone_size: .
v_call: TRBV29-1
d_call: .

cdr3_aa: CASSPGTGGFSEAFF
cdr3_nt: TGTGCCAGCAGCCCGGGGACAGGGGGTTTTTCTGAAGCTTTCTTT
j_call: TRBJ1-1
clone_size: .
v_call: TRBV9
d_call: TRBD1

cdr3_aa: CASSLQPYEQYF
cdr3_nt: TGTGCCAGCAGCTTGCAGCCCTACGAGCAGTACTTC
j_call: TRBJ2-7
clone_size: few
v_call: TRBV7-2
d_call: .

cdr3_aa: CASKQSGGNTEAFF
cdr3_nt: TGTGCCAGTAAACAAAGTGGCGGGAACACTGAAGCTTTCTTT
j_call: TRBJ1-1
clone_size: few
v_call: TRBV19
d_call: .

cdr3_aa: CSVGRDNPPETQYF
cdr3_nt: TGCAGCGTTGGTAGGGACAACCCGCCGGAGACCCAGTACTTC
j_call: TRBJ2-5
clone_size: .
v_call: TRBV29-1
d_call: .

cdr3_aa: CASSTGQHSNQPQHF
cdr3_nt: TGTGCCAGTAGTACCGGACAGCATAGCAATCAGCCCCAGCATTTT
j_call: TRBJ1-5
clone_size: few
v_call: TRBV19
d_call: .

cdr3_aa: CASSPDRFQETQYF
cdr3_nt: TGTGCCAGCTCACCGGACCGCTTCCAAGAGACCCAGTACTTC
j_call: TRBJ2-5
clone_size: few
v_call: TRBV18
d_call: .

cdr3_aa: CAWRGSGKRNEQFF
cdr3_nt: TGTGCCTGGAGAGGTAGCGGGAAGCGTAATGAGCAGTTCTTC
j_call: TRBJ2-1
clone_size: .
v_call: TRBV30
d_call: TRBD2

cdr3_aa: CASSRRDRRNTGELFF
cdr3_nt: TGTGCCAGCAGTCGCCGGGACAGGCGGAACACCGGGGAGCTGTTTTTT
j_call: TRBJ2-2
clone_size: .
v_call: TRBV7-9
d_call: TRBD1

cdr3_aa: CASSEYMSNQPQHF
cdr3_nt: TGTGCCAGCAGTGAATATATGAGCAATCAGCCCCAGCATTTT
j_call: TRBJ1-5
clone_size: few
v_call: TRBV6-1
d_call: .

cdr3_aa: CASRSQRDTEAFF
cdr3_nt: TGTGCCAGCAGATCTCAACGAGACACTGAAGCTTTCTTT
j_call: TRBJ1-1
clone_size: .
v_call: TRBV6-5
d_call: .

cdr3_aa: CSVSGGASTDTQYF
cdr3_nt: TGCAGCGTTTCGGGCGGGGCTAGCACAGATACGCAGTATTTT
j_call: TRBJ2-3
clone_size: few
v_call: TRBV29-1
d_call: .

cdr3_aa: CAFPDWRGYTF
cdr3_nt: TGTGCCTTCCCGGACTGGCGTGGCTACACCTTC
j_call: TRBJ1-2
clone_size: once
v_call: TRBV30
d_call: .

cdr3_aa: CASSLTGTANSPLHF
cdr3_nt: TGTGCCAGCAGCTTAACCGGGACAGCTAATTCACCCCTCCACTTT
j_call: TRBJ1-6
clone_size: .
v_call: TRBV7-3
d_call: TRBD1

cdr3_aa: CASSGSASGITDTQYF
cdr3_nt: TGTGCCAGCAGCGGTTCGGCTAGCGGGATAACAGATACGCAGTATTTT
j_call: TRBJ2-3
clone_size: .
v_call: TRBV14
d_call: TRBD2

cdr3_aa: CSGGGHGETQYF
cdr3_nt: TGCAGCGGCGGGGGACACGGGGAGACCCAGTACTTC
j_call: TRBJ2-5
clone_size: few
v_call: TRBV29-1
d_call: .

cdr3_aa: CASSFHQAGEQYF
cdr3_nt: TGTGCCAGCAGTTTTCACCAAGCTGGCGAGCAGTACTTC
j_call: TRBJ2-7
clone_size: .
v_call: TRBV28
d_call: .

cdr3_aa: CSVVNRGGSYEQYF
cdr3_nt: TGCAGCGTAGTTAACAGGGGAGGCTCCTACGAGCAGTACTTC
j_call: TRBJ2-7
clone_size: .
v_call: TRBV29-1
d_call: .

cdr3_aa: CSVASGRPTFSGELFF
cdr3_nt: TGCAGCGTTGCAAGCGGCAGGCCCACGTTCTCCGGGGAGCTGTTTTTT
j_call: TRBJ2-2
clone_size: .
v_call: TRBV29-1
d_call: .